These 22 T cell receptor beta chains were sequenced from one sample in a study of blood T cell repertoires in COVID-19. The repertoire was sequenced with immunoSEQ multiplex PCR; TCRdb's copy has only in-frame clones and lacks some. There are about 270,000 clones in the sample; roughly nine tenths occur only once, and about 8.6% lies in the top ten. The material sequenced was peripheral blood. The receptors come from a man aged 35-49 years with active or convalescent COVID-19.

A note on this clone: Other DNA variants within this sample encode the same CDR3. The chain is built from TRBV30 and TRBJ1-6; D gene ambiguous. This CDR3 has 12 amino acids. CDR1 is GTSNPN and CDR2 is SVGIG in the germline V gene (reference sequence). The V and J ends lost 2 bases and 10 bases respectively, with 9 bases between them. The CDR3, as DNA: TGTGCCTGGAGTCGGGGAGACTCACCCCTCCACTTT. Protein product: CAWSRGDSPLHF.

This clone was observed a handful of times. The chain recombines TRBV19 with TRBJ1-6; 7 bases map to TRBD1. Germline CDR1 and CDR2: LNHDA and SQIVND (reference sequence). Trimming cost V 7 bases and J 4 bases; bases outside gene matches: 7. The CDR3 contains 15 residues. The CDR3, as DNA: TGTGCCAGTACCAACCCGGGACAGTATAATTCACCCCTCCACTTT. This codes for CASTNPGQYNSPLHF. The whole variable domain, filled in from reference TRBV19 and TRBJ1-6, reads DGGITQSPKYLFRKEGQNVTLSCEQNLNHDAMYWYRQDPGQGLRLIYYSQIVNDFQKGDIAEGYSVSREKKESFPLTVTSAQKNPTAFYLCASTNPGQYNSPLHFGNGTRLTVT.

This chain connects TRBV6-1 to TRBJ1-5; 7 bases fit TRBD1. The germline CDR1 and CDR2 sequences are MNHNS and SASEGT. The CDR3 is 15 residues long. The junction had 6 bases not matched to a gene; V was cut back by 3 bases and J by 4 bases. This chain's CDR3 is CASSEGRGVNQPQHF. Here the CDR3 DNA reads TGTGCCAGCAGTGAGGGCAGGGGGGTTAATCAGCCCCAGCATTTT.

V and J are TRBV11-2 and TRBJ1-4, with D possibly being TRBD1 (6 bases). This CDR3 has 15 residues. Per germline, CDR1 SGHAT and CDR2 FQNNGV. V was clipped by 0 bases and J by 1 base, with 6 bases between them. DNA for the CDR3: TGTGCCAGCAGCTTAGACAGGGGAACTAATGAAAAACTGTTTTTT. Its translation is CASSLDRGTNEKLFF.

There are a few counts of this clone. V is TRBV5-1 and J is TRBJ1-4; 8 nucleotides agree with TRBD1. The length of the CDR3 is 15 residues. Looked up from germline, CDR1 is SGHRS and CDR2 is YFSETQ. J was trimmed by 5 bases and V by 0 bases; bases with no gene match: 3. The DNA of the CDR3 is TGCGCCAGCAGCTTGGCGCAGGGGGCGAATGAAAAACTGTTTTTT. This translates into CASSLAQGANEKLFF. The full variable domain, completed using reference TRBV5-1 and TRBJ1-4, is KAGVTQTPRYLIKTRGQQVTLSCSPISGHRSVSWYQQTPGQGLQFLFEYFSETQRNKGNFPGRFSGRQFSNSRSEMNVSTLELGDSALYLCASSLAQGANEKLFFGSGTQLSVL.

This clone showed up just a few times. The rearrangement joins TRBV6-5 to TRBJ2-7, with D perhaps TRBD1 (6 bases). Trimming stripped 2 bases from V and 3 bases from J, with 8 bases between. The CDR3 contains 13 residues. Germline assignment: CDR1 MNHEY and CDR2 SVGAGI. The CDR3 loop reads CASSYRQDYEQYF. In nucleotides, the CDR3 is TGTGCCAGCAGTTACCGACAGGACTACGAGCAGTACTTC.

V usage is TRBV30 and J usage is TRBJ2-7; D is possibly TRBD1 (6 bases). The germline V gene encodes CDR1 GTSNPN and CDR2 SVGIG (reference sequence). Trimming pared 0 bases from V and 3 bases from J, leaving 6 bases between. The CDR3 sequence is 12 residues long. CDR3 bases: TGTGCCTGGAGTGTAGGGGGCTACGAGCAGTACTTC. It is translated as CAWSVGGYEQYF.

The chain uses TRBV6-5 and TRBJ2-7; D might be TRBD1 (6 bases). This CDR3 has 15 residues. V lost 4 bases to trimming and J lost 4 bases, with 17 bases between them. The germline V gene encodes CDR1 MNHEY and CDR2 SVGAGI. CDR3 nucleotides: TGTGCCAGCAGTTCCCCCACAGGGAAGGCTTACGAGCAGTACTTC. Its translation: CASSSPTGKAYEQYF.

The table lists this clone with a few counts. The V and J genes are TRBV20-1 and TRBJ1-2; a weak D match, TRBD1 (6 bases). The CDR3 runs 10 residues. Germline V gene lookup returns CDR1 DFQATT and CDR2 SNEGSKA (reference sequence). Trimming shortened V by 5 bases and J by 6 bases, and 7 bases separated the two germline ends. Here the CDR3 DNA reads TGCAGTGCTTCAGGGGATGGCTACACCTTC. Amino acid sequence: CSASGDGYTF.

The chain couples TRBV5-1 to TRBJ2-1, with TRBD1 as a possible D gene (6 bases). CDR3 length equals 14 residues. The V and J ends lost 4 bases and 6 bases respectively, with 14 bases between them. Germline V lookup: CDR1 SGHRS, CDR2 YFSETQ. The CDR3 region has the DNA TGCGCCAGCAGCCCCGGGACAAGGGTCAATGAGCAGTTCTTC. Translated, it gives CASSPGTRVNEQFF.

This clone was seen more than once but under ten times. The chain is built from TRBV12-3 or TRBV12-4 and TRBJ1-1; the D gene is possibly TRBD1 (5 bases). Trimming cost V 3 bases and J 10 bases, with 12 bases left between them. There are 12 residues in the CDR3. CDR3 DNA sequence: TGTGCCAGCAGTTTCTCGGAAAGGGGAGCTTTCTTT. Translating gives CASSFSERGAFF.

This rearrangement joins TRBV3-1 (or the pseudogene TRBV3-2) to TRBJ2-3; 8 bases are shared with TRBD2. The CDR3 sequence is 15 residues long. With 2 bases clipped from V and 8 bases from J, the junction kept 9 bases outside the gene matches. Germline-derived CDR1 and CDR2 are LGHDT and YNNKEL (reference sequence). The CDR3 spells CASSQHISGITTQYF. In DNA, the CDR3 is TGTGCCAGCAGCCAACACATTAGCGGGATCACTACGCAGTATTTT.

This clone showed up just once. The chain couples TRBV21-1 to TRBJ1-1. TRBV21-1 is described as a pseudogene. The CDR3 runs to 13 residues. In DNA form, the CDR3 reads TGTGCCAGCAGCAAAGCACCGGACACTGAAGCTTTCTTT. Translating it yields CASSKAPDTEAFF.

V is TRBV29-1 and J is TRBJ1-3; D is perhaps TRBD1 (6 bases). The CDR3 is 15 residues long. The germline V gene has CDR1 SQVTM and CDR2 ANQGSEA. The V and J ends lost 8 bases and 3 bases respectively, with 20 bases between them. The CDR3 DNA reads as TGCAGCTTCACGCCCGCAGGGGCGGGTGGAAACACCATATATTTT. Its protein product is CSFTPAGAGGNTIYF. Filled out from reference TRBV29-1 and TRBJ1-3, the complete variable domain reads SAVISQKPSRDICQRGTSLTIQCQVDSQVTMMFWYRQQPGQSLTLIATANQGSEATYESGFVIDKFPISRPNLTFSTLTVSNMSPEDSSIYLCSFTPAGAGGNTIYFGEGSWLTVV.

The V gene is TRBV2, the J gene TRBJ2-7; 7 bases line up with TRBD2. This CDR3 has 14 amino acids. Looked up from germline, CDR1 is SNHLY and CDR2 is FYNNEI. Trimming at V came to 5 bases and at J to 0 bases, leaving 4 bases not matched to a gene. The CDR3, as DNA: TGTGCCAGCAGTCAAGAGCGGGACTCCTACGAGCAGTACTTC. Its protein product is CASSQERDSYEQYF.

This chain uses TRBV7-3 with TRBJ1-1; D not certain. The CDR3 is 15 residues long. Deletions cut 2 bases from V and 1 base from J, with 11 bases between. Germline CDR1 SGHTA, CDR2 FQGTGA. CDR3 protein: CASSLSPPGNTEAFF. The CDR3 DNA reads as TGTGCCAGCAGCTTATCCCCCCCGGGGAACACTGAAGCTTTCTTT.

The chain carries TRBV7-9 and TRBJ1-5; D remains ambiguous. This CDR3 has 16 residues. The V gene's germline CDR1 is SEHNR and CDR2 FQNEAQ (reference sequence). Trimming took 5 bases from V and 2 from J, leaving 16 bases between them. As DNA, the CDR3 is TGTGCCAGCAGCACGACGGACCGGCGGGGCAATCAGCCCCAGCATTTT. Residues: CASSTTDRRGNQPQHF.

J is TRBJ1-5 and V is TRBV27, with 9 bases matching TRBD1. Germline-derived CDR1 and CDR2 are MNHEY and SMNVEV (reference sequence). Trimming cost V 8 bases and J 1 base; bases outside gene matches: 9. CDR3 size: 16 residues. CDR3 nucleotides: TGTGCCAGCGGAGTCACCGGGACAGGGAGCAATCAGCCCCAGCATTTT. Its protein product is CASGVTGTGSNQPQHF.

In its sample, this clone was seen a few times. J is TRBJ2-7 and V is TRBV5-1, with 9 bases that match TRBD1. V was clipped by 2 bases and J by 3 bases; unmatched bases: 3. The CDR3 consists of 14 residues. CDR1 and CDR2 (germline): SGHRS, YFSETQ. CDR3: CASSLWTGDYEQYF. In nucleotides, the CDR3 is TGCGCCAGCAGCTTATGGACAGGGGACTACGAGCAGTACTTC.

This rearrangement joins TRBV24-1 to TRBJ2-3, with TRBD1 identical over 8 bases. V was clipped by 3 bases and J by 2 bases; unmatched bases: 3. CDR3 size: 15 residues. Germline CDR1 KGHDR, CDR2 SFDVKD. The CDR3 nucleotides read TGTGCCACCAGTGATGGGACAGGCCACACAGATACGCAGTATTTT. Amino acids: CATSDGTGHTDTQYF.

V gene TRBV18 combines with J gene TRBJ2-7, with TRBD2 identical over 13 bases. The trim removed 2 bases at V and 7 bases at J, leaving 8 bases unmatched. The CDR3 length is 16 residues. CDR1 is KGHSH, CDR2 LQKENI, per germline. CDR3 nucleotides: TGTGCCAGCTCACCATTGGCGACTAGCGGGGGGAGTGAGCAGTACTTC. It is translated as CASSPLATSGGSEQYF.

This clone occurred a few times. The genes are TRBV5-4 and TRBJ1-6; D gene uncertain. CDR1 is SGHNT, CDR2 YYREEE, per germline (reference sequence). This CDR3 has 13 residues. V was shortened by 3 bases and J by 9 bases, with 10 bases between the two germline ends. CDR3 DNA: TGTGCCAGCAGCTATAGACCGGGTTCACCCCTCCACTTT. It specifies CASSYRPGSPLHF.